Each of the 9 T cell receptor beta chains below was sequenced from the same sample in a study of blood T cell repertoires in COVID-19. Method: immunoSEQ multiplex PCR; TCRdb's copy keeps in-frame clones and lacks some. This table holds 230,000 or so clones, about nine tenths found once. The sequencing sample was made of PBMCs or T cells enriched from blood (not recorded which). The receptors originated from a woman aged 40 to 50 with acute COVID-19.

The chain employs TRBV10-3 and TRBJ2-7; unclear D gene. Deletions cut 2 bases from V and 2 bases from J, with 13 bases between. The V gene's germline CDR1 is ENHRY and CDR2 SYGVKD. The CDR3 is 15 amino acids. The CDR3 region is CAISEESSRAYEQYF. In nucleotides, the CDR3 is TGTGCCATCAGTGAGGAATCATCCCGGGCCTACGAGCAGTACTTC.

The chain has TRBV3-1 (or the pseudogene TRBV3-2) and TRBJ2-7; D unresolved. V dropped 2 bases and J dropped 0 bases, with 11 bases sitting between them. Germline V gives CDR1 LGHDT, CDR2 YNNKEL (reference sequence). This CDR3 is 15 amino acids long. CDR3 amino acids: CASSQRVGISYEQYF. The CDR3 DNA reads as TGTGCCAGCAGCCAACGGGTGGGTATCTCCTACGAGCAGTACTTC.

The J gene is TRBJ1-1, the V gene TRBV9; the match to TRBD1 covers 8 bases. The CDR3 is 13 residues long. The V gene end was trimmed by 0 bases and the J gene end by 11 bases; junction bases not matched to a gene: 6. Germline CDR1 SGDLS, CDR2 YYNGEE. The CDR3 protein is CASSVDTGGEAFF. CDR3 nucleotides: TGTGCCAGCAGCGTAGACACAGGGGGAGAGGCTTTCTTT.

The rearrangement uses TRBV9 and TRBJ1-2, with TRBD1 matching over 8 bases. V shed 3 bases and J 7 bases; nucleotides not matched to a gene: 8. Germline V gene data show CDR1 as SGDLS and CDR2 as YYNGEE. This CDR3 is built from 14 residues. This chain's CDR3 is CASSDGQGRGGYTF. CDR3 bases: TGTGCCAGCAGCGATGGACAGGGTAGGGGTGGCTACACCTTC.

The V and J genes are TRBV10-1 and TRBJ1-1; D is uncertain. V was trimmed by 4 bases and J by 1 base, leaving 7 bases between them. Germline CDR1 and CDR2: WNHNN and SYGVQD (reference sequence). The CDR3 sequence is 13 residues long. CDR3 in amino acids: CASSAIENTEAFF. Here the CDR3 DNA reads TGCGCCAGCAGTGCTATCGAGAACACTGAAGCTTTCTTT.

This chain uses TRBV6-6 with TRBJ2-7; D gene uncertain. This CDR3 is 14 amino acids long. The V gene lost 4 bases and the J gene lost 4 bases, with 14 bases spanning the gap. The V gene's germline CDR1 is MNHNY and CDR2 SVGAGI (reference sequence). The CDR3 DNA sequence: TGTGCCAGCAGTTCCAGGTCATTTCCTTACGAGCAGTACTTC. This encodes CASSSRSFPYEQYF.

In nucleotides, the CDR3 is TGTGCCACCAGTGATTCAGGAGGGAGTTATGAAAAACTGTTTTTT. Its protein is CATSDSGGSYEKLFF. The rearrangement joins TRBV24-1 to TRBJ1-4; D is undetermined. The CDR3 runs 15 residues. Trimming cost V 2 bases and J 6 bases, with 12 bases left between them. Looked up from germline, CDR1 is KGHDR and CDR2 is SFDVKD.

This chain uses TRBV5-1 with TRBJ1-1; no firm D call. The V end was cut by 0 bases, the J end by 1 base, with 7 bases between. Germline assignment: CDR1 SGHRS and CDR2 YFSETQ. This CDR3 spans 14 amino acids. The CDR3 region is CASSLATPNTEAFF. The DNA for the CDR3 is TGCGCCAGCAGCTTGGCAACACCGAACACTGAAGCTTTCTTT.

The rearrangement uses TRBV15 and TRBJ2-3; D remains ambiguous. Germline CDR1 LNHNV, CDR2 YYDKDF (reference sequence). The length of the CDR3 is 14 residues. V was cut by 2 bases and J by 2 bases, with 8 bases left in between. The CDR3 DNA follows: TGTGCCACCAGCAGAAGACTCCTCACAGATACGCAGTATTTT. Its protein is CATSRRLLTDTQYF.